This T cell receptor (beta chain) is from a study of PD-1 blockade in mismatch repair-deficient tumors. On the study more broadly: Patients had over ten mismatch repair-deficient cancer types and were previously treated and progressing.

Study-level results: Tumor-resident clones, often undetectable pretreatment in blood, expanded then contracted after pembrolizumab.

V lost 6 bases, J lost 11 bases, and 10 bases lay in between. Germline-derived CDR1 and CDR2 are MNHNS and SASEGT. CDR3 length equals 10 residues. This clone was detected only a few times. Its antigen remains unknown. The repertoire was sequenced with immunoSEQ multiplex PCR; TCRdb's copy has only in-frame clones and lacks some. The table shows under 150,000 clones, with roughly 90% occurring only once. The material was peripheral blood, obtained approximately 69 weeks after starting pembrolizumab. The sequence was collected from an adult with mismatch repair-deficient cancer. The V and J genes are TRBV6-1 and TRBJ1-1; D unclear. CDR3 in amino acids: CASRITVAFF. The CDR3 DNA reads as TGTGCCAGCAGGATCACGGTTGCTTTCTTT.